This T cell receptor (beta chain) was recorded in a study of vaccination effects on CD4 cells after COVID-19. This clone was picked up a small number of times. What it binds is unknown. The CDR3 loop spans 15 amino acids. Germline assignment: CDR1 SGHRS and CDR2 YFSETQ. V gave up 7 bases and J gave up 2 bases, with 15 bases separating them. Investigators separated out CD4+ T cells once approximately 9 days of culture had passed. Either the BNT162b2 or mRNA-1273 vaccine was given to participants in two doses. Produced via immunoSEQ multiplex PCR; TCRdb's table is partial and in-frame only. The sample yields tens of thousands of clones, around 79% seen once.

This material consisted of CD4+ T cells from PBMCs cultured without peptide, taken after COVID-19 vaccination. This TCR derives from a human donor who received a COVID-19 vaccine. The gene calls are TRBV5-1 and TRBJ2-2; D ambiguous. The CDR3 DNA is TGCGCCAGCTACCCCCCCGGGCCCAACACCGGGGAGCTGTTTTTT. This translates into CASYPPGPNTGELFF.